A single sample gave rise to the 20 T cell receptor beta chains below, sequenced in a study of T cell repertoires in cytomegalovirus infection. In TCRdb, the reads were re-called with MiXCR into one record per CDR3 protein. The table records approximately 350,000 distinct CDR3 sequences, roughly 36% of them present only once. What these receptors recognize is not known. Specimen: cultured PBMCs, collected from culture after CMV antigen stimulation. These TCRs come from a human donor in good health (CMV status not recorded). Some clones in this sample may be carry-over from other donors' samples.

The chain carries TRBV6-8 and TRBJ1-2; TRBD1 might be the D (5 bases). This CDR3 region has 12 residues. Trimming cost V 7 bases and J 4 bases, with 10 bases left between them. CDR1 is MNHGY, CDR2 SAAAGT, per germline. The CDR3 DNA reads as TGTGCCAGCACGGGGGTAATCTATGGCTACACCTTC. It translates to CASTGVIYGYTF.

The chain links TRBV27 to TRBJ1-1; tentatively, D is TRBD1 (5 bases). In germline, CDR1 is MNHEY, CDR2 SMNVEV (reference sequence). This CDR3 has 16 residues. V was clipped by 5 bases and J by 5 bases, with 21 bases between them. The CDR3 region is CASSPLSVGVKTEAFF. CDR3 nucleotides: TGTGCCAGCAGTCCCCTTAGTGTAGGGGTTAAGACTGAAGCTTTCTTT.

This clonotype was counted once. The chain recombines TRBV10-3 with TRBJ2-3, with 11 positions matching TRBD2. V trimming: 6 bases; J trimming: 5 bases; junction bases outside the gene matches: 4. Looked up from germline, CDR1 is ENHRY and CDR2 is SYGVKD. The CDR3 is 14 amino acids. Written as DNA, the CDR3 is TGTGCCATCAGCCCTAGCGGGAGGTTAGATACGCAGTATTTT. It translates to CAISPSGRLDTQYF.

The chain joins TRBV10-3 to TRBJ2-1; 15 nucleotides line up with TRBD2. The CDR3 has 18 amino acids. The germline V gene encodes CDR1 ENHRY and CDR2 SYGVKD. V shed 0 bases, J shed 6 bases, and the junction held 6 bases outside the gene matches. This CDR3 reads CAISESVGTSGRFNEQFF. In DNA form, the CDR3 reads TGTGCCATCAGTGAGTCCGTTGGGACTAGCGGGAGGTTCAATGAGCAGTTCTTC.

This clonotype was recorded at least ten times. J is TRBJ2-5 and V is TRBV27; no clear D gene. Trimming pared 4 bases from V and 5 bases from J, leaving 14 bases between. Germline CDR1 and CDR2: MNHEY and SMNVEV (reference sequence). CDR3 length: 14 amino acids. Written as DNA, the CDR3 is TGTGCCAGCAGTTCCTCCGACTGGGCGGAGACCCAGTACTTC. Translation gives CASSSSDWAETQYF.

This clonotype showed up many times. The CDR3 here is CASSLNLGEQFF. The CDR3 bases are TGTGCCAGCAGTTTAAACCTTGGTGAGCAGTTCTTC. The chain is built from TRBV12-3 or TRBV12-4 and TRBJ2-1, with unresolved D. The CDR3 extends over 12 amino acids. Trimming pared 2 bases from V and 9 bases from J, leaving 8 bases between.

This clonotype was detected a few times. The genes are TRBV24-1 and TRBJ1-4, with D perhaps TRBD1 (6 bases). The CDR3 loop spans 16 amino acids. V lost 1 base and J 8 bases, leaving 16 bases between the germline ends. Germline assignment: CDR1 KGHDR and CDR2 SFDVKD. The CDR3 sequence is CATSDFRPGVREKLFF. Written as DNA, the CDR3 is TGTGCCACCAGTGATTTTCGGCCAGGGGTCAGAGAAAAACTGTTTTTT.

The chain couples TRBV6-5 to TRBJ1-2; no clear D. The CDR3 extends over 17 amino acids. Trimming left V 2 bases short and J 5 bases short, with 21 bases between. CDR1 is MNHEY and CDR2 is SVGAGI in the germline V gene. CDR3 sequence: CASSYGLEPSEPYGYTF. CDR3 bases: TGTGCCAGCAGTTACGGTCTTGAACCCTCTGAGCCATATGGCTACACCTTC.

This rearrangement joins TRBV6-2 or TRBV6-3 to TRBJ2-7; no definite D call. CDR1 and CDR2 (germline): MNHEY, SVGEGT. The CDR3 runs 17 residues. The V end was cut by 0 bases, the J end by 0 bases, with 15 bases between. This chain's CDR3 is CASSYSRLGVYSYEQYV. In DNA form, the CDR3 reads TGTGCCAGCAGTTACTCGAGGCTTGGGGTTTACTCCTACGAGCAGTACGTC.

The chain uses TRBV7-6 and TRBJ2-1, with 8 bases that match TRBD2. The CDR3 runs 19 residues. V gave up 5 bases and J gave up 5 bases; unmatched junction bases: 20. Germline V gene sequence: CDR1 SGHVS, CDR2 FNYEAQ. This chain's CDR3 is CASSRGGGVPPRRDNEQFF. As DNA, the CDR3 is TGTGCCAGCAGCCGGGGGGGGGGAGTACCTCCGAGACGAGACAATGAGCAGTTCTTC.

The rearrangement joins TRBV7-9 to TRBJ2-7; D may match TRBD1 or TRBD2 (5 bases each). Germline CDR1 and CDR2: SEHNR and FQNEAQ (reference sequence). This CDR3 has 16 amino acids. Trimming removed 4 bases from V and 6 bases from J, with 22 bases in between. The CDR3 bases are TGTGCCAGCAGCTGGGGACCGCCGGCCGGCGGCGGCGAGCAGTACGTC. It is translated as CASSWGPPAGGGEQYV.

This clonotype was counted at least ten times. The chain has TRBV5-4 and TRBJ2-3; D may match TRBD1 or TRBD2 (5 bases each). CDR3 length equals 13 residues. The germline V and J ends were trimmed by 10 bases and 0 bases, with 12 bases remaining between them. Per the germline V gene, CDR1 is SGHNT and CDR2 is YYREEE (reference sequence). CDR3 nucleotide sequence: TGTGCCGACGGGGCAAGTAGCACAGATACGCAGTATTTT. The encoded protein is CADGASSTDTQYF.

The table lists this clonotype with many counts. The chain combines TRBV2 with TRBJ2-3; 12 bases align to TRBD2. CDR3 size: 14 residues. The ends lost 4 bases at V and 4 bases at J; junction bases unmatched: 0. Germline V gives CDR1 SNHLY, CDR2 FYNNEI. CDR3 DNA: TGTGCCAGCAGTGGACTAGCGGGAGCAGATACGCAGTATTTT. Amino acids: CASSGLAGADTQYF. Complete variable domain (other parts from reference TRBV2 and TRBJ2-3): EPEVTQTPSHQVTQMGQEVILRCVPISNHLYFYWYRQILGQKVEFLVSFYNNEISEKSEIFDDQFSVERPDGSNFTLKIRSTKLEDSAMYFCASSGLAGADTQYFGPGTRLTVL.

The chain links TRBV6-2 or TRBV6-3 to TRBJ2-7; 7 nucleotides align to TRBD1. Unmatched junction bases numbered 7, after V lost 6 bases and J lost 5 bases. The CDR3 is 13 amino acids. The germline gives CDR1 MNHEY, CDR2 SVGEGT. The CDR3 DNA follows: TGTGCCAGCAGCTCAGACAGGGTCAACGAGCAGTACGTC. Its translation is CASSSDRVNEQYV.

In its sample, this clonotype was seen a few times. The chain uses TRBV20-1 and TRBJ2-5; 7 bases line up with TRBD1. The CDR3 has 14 residues. V trimming: 3 bases; J trimming: 1 base; junction bases outside the gene matches: 5. Germline V gives CDR1 DFQATT, CDR2 SNEGSKA (reference sequence). The CDR3 coding sequence is TGCAGTGCTAGCCCCGGGACAGTCCAAGAGACCCAGTACTTC. Protein product: CSASPGTVQETQYF.

This clonotype turned up a few times. The V call is TRBV12-3 or TRBV12-4, the J call TRBJ1-1; D is undetermined. CDR3 size: 13 residues. The V and J ends lost 5 bases and 5 bases respectively, with 12 bases between them. CDR3 sequence reads: CASSPRSLTEAFF. The DNA for the CDR3 is TGTGCCAGCAGTCCTAGATCCCTGACTGAAGCTTTCTTT.

The J gene is TRBJ2-7, the V gene TRBV6-1; D remains ambiguous. The CDR3 totals 11 residues. Germline V gives CDR1 MNHNS, CDR2 SASEGT. V lost 6 bases to trimming and J lost 4 bases, with 7 bases between them. In nucleotides, the CDR3 is TGTGCCAGCAGGTATACTTACGAGCAGTACTTC. Amino acids: CASRYTYEQYF.

The chain employs TRBV27 and TRBJ1-1, with TRBD1 identical over 10 bases. The J segment lost 0 bases and the V segment lost 5 bases, leaving 9 bases of the junction unmatched. Germline values: CDR1 MNHEY, CDR2 SMNVEV (reference sequence). CDR3 length: 17 residues. The CDR3 coding sequence is TGTGCCAGCAGTCCGCAACGGACAGGGGGGATGAACACTGAAGCTTTCTTT. This codes for CASSPQRTGGMNTEAFF.

The chain recombines TRBV5-1 with TRBJ2-5; 13 nucleotides match TRBD2. CDR3 length: 17 amino acids. The V and J ends lost 0 bases and 6 bases, in that order; junction bases with no gene match: 8. The germline CDR1 and CDR2 sequences are SGHRS and YFSETQ. Written as DNA, the CDR3 is TGCGCCAGCAGCTTGGGCGGACTAGCGGGAGCGGCAAAGACCCAGTACTTC. Amino acid sequence: CASSLGGLAGAAKTQYF.

This clonotype occurred a few times. This sequence joins TRBV7-2 and TRBJ2-1; 15 nucleotides match TRBD2. The V gene's germline CDR1 is SGHTA and CDR2 FQGNSA. CDR3 length: 16 amino acids. The J segment lost 8 bases and the V segment lost 4 bases, leaving 6 bases of the junction unmatched. The DNA of the CDR3 is TGTGCCAGCAGCTCCCCCGGGACTAGCGGGAGGCATGAGCAGTTCTTC. This sequence encodes CASSSPGTSGRHEQFF. The whole variable domain, remainder taken from reference TRBV7-2 and TRBJ2-1, is GAGVSQSPSNKVTEKGKDVELRCDPISGHTALYWYRQSLGQGLEFLIYFQGNSAPDKSGLPSDRFSAERTGGSVSTLTIQRTQQEDSAVYLCASSSPGTSGRHEQFFGPGTRLTVL.